Following are 13 T cell receptor beta chains from one sample sequenced in a study of cytomegalovirus exposure and HLA in healthy donors. Both 60 Vbeta primers and 13 Jbeta primers went into the PCR. Libraries were prepared by immunoSEQ multiplex PCR; TCRdb keeps only in-frame clonotypes and omits some of them. The repertoire holds about 55,000 clones, with 70% to 85% as singletons. Source material: PBMCs. All receptors come from a man aged 30 to 45 in good health and CMV-seronegative.

The J gene is TRBJ1-4, the V gene TRBV7-9, with 8 bases matching TRBD1. Looked up from germline, CDR1 is SEHNR and CDR2 is FQNEAQ (reference sequence). The CDR3 runs to 14 residues. Trimming took 4 bases from V and 8 from J; bases not matched to a gene: 6. The CDR3 DNA follows: TGTGCCAGCAGCTCGCAGGGGGCGCGAGAAAAACTGTTTTTT. Translating gives CASSSQGAREKLFF. Variable domain in full (rest from reference TRBV7-9 and TRBJ1-4): DTGVSQNPRHKITKRGQNVTFRCDPISEHNRLYWYRQTLGQGPEFLTYFQNEAQLEKSRLLSDRFSAERPKGSFSTLEIQRTEQGDSAMYLCASSSQGAREKLFFGSGTQLSVL.

This clone was seen just once. V and J are TRBV30 and TRBJ1-5; TRBD1 matches 8 bases. CDR3 length: 16 residues. Germline lookup yields CDR1 GTSNPN and CDR2 SVGIG (reference sequence). The junction had 9 bases not matched to a gene; V was cut back by 2 bases and J by 3 bases. This CDR3 is CAWSPTGGGLNQPQHF. Here the CDR3 DNA reads TGTGCCTGGAGTCCCACAGGGGGGGGACTCAATCAGCCCCAGCATTTT.

This clone was recorded a few times. The rearrangement links TRBV6-5 to TRBJ1-2, with 7 bases that match TRBD1. Germline V gene sequence: CDR1 MNHEY, CDR2 SVGAGI. The V segment lost 6 bases and the J segment 7 bases; nucleotides outside the gene matches: 5. The CDR3 covers 12 residues. The CDR3 sequence: CASRGTAVGYTF. CDR3 coding DNA: TGTGCCAGCAGGGGGACAGCAGTTGGCTACACCTTC.

CDR3 region: CSAGDRSEQYF. CDR3 in DNA: TGCAGCGCCGGGGACAGATCCGAGCAGTACTTC. The chain is built from TRBV29-1 and TRBJ2-7, with 7 bases identical to TRBD1. J lost 6 bases, V lost 7 bases, and 6 bases had no gene match. The length of the CDR3 is 11 residues. Germline V CDR1 and CDR2: SQVTM, ANQGSEA.

The genes are TRBV18 and TRBJ2-5; D remains ambiguous. There are 11 residues in the CDR3. Trimming took 4 bases from V and 11 from J, leaving 11 bases between them. Germline values: CDR1 KGHSH, CDR2 LQKENI. DNA of the CDR3: TGTGCCAGCTCACTATTCAAAGAGCAGTACTTC. Protein sequence: CASSLFKEQYF. The full variable domain, completed using reference TRBV18 and TRBJ2-5, is NAGVMQNPRHLVRRRGQEARLRCSPMKGHSHVYWYRQLPEEGLKFMVYLQKENIIDESGMPKERFSAEFPKEGPSILRIQQVVRGDSAAYFCASSLFKEQYFGPGTRLLVL.

The chain couples TRBV6-6 to TRBJ2-6; D may be TRBD2 (6 bases). This CDR3 is 15 amino acids long. V was cut by 7 bases and J by 3 bases, with 13 bases left in between. CDR1 is MNHNY and CDR2 is SVGAGI in the germline V gene (reference sequence). Written as DNA, the CDR3 is TGTGCCAGCAATCCAGTTAGCGGTGGGGCCAACGTCCTGACTTTC. Its protein product is CASNPVSGGANVLTF.

This clone was observed once. The chain is built from TRBV19 and TRBJ1-4; a weak D match, TRBD1 (5 bases). Germline V gene sequence: CDR1 LNHDA, CDR2 SQIVND (reference sequence). This CDR3 is built from 12 residues. Trimming removed 5 bases at V and 6 bases at J, with 7 bases between. The CDR3 DNA follows: TGTGCCAGTAGTCGGGGGGATGAAAAACTGTTTTTT. Its protein product is CASSRGDEKLFF.

The count of this clone is one. The rearrangement links TRBV4-3 to TRBJ1-5; D ambiguous. The CDR3 runs 15 residues. The germline V gene has CDR1 LGHNA and CDR2 YSLEER. V was pared by 2 bases and J by 3 bases, with 11 bases between. The CDR3 region is CASSQYSGHNQPQHF. The CDR3 nucleotides are TGCGCCAGCAGCCAATACAGTGGCCACAATCAGCCCCAGCATTTT.

The V gene is TRBV5-8, the J gene TRBJ2-5; 10 bases match TRBD1. The germline gives CDR1 SGHTS, CDR2 YDEGEE. V was pared by 0 bases and J by 1 base, with 6 bases of the junction left unmatched. The length of the CDR3 is 17 residues. For the CDR3, the DNA is TGTGCCAGCAGCTTGGTGGGACAGGGGATCTCCCAAGAGACCCAGTACTTC. It translates to CASSLVGQGISQETQYF.

This chain connects TRBV30 to TRBJ1-6; D perhaps matches TRBD1 (5 bases). Trimming left V 1 base short and J 8 bases short, with 9 bases between. CDR1 is GTSNPN, CDR2 SVGIG, per germline (reference sequence). The CDR3 loop spans 13 amino acids. For the CDR3, the DNA is TGTGCCTGGAGTGGGGGGGGAGATTCACCCCTCCACTTT. Its protein product is CAWSGGGDSPLHF.

The J gene is TRBJ2-1, the V gene TRBV27; 12 nucleotides agree with TRBD2. The CDR3 has 17 residues. V gave up 6 bases and J gave up 3 bases; unmatched junction bases: 9. CDR1 is MNHEY, CDR2 SMNVEV, per germline (reference sequence). Written as DNA, the CDR3 is TGTGCCAGCAGGGTTCCTAGCGGGAGGGGTGGCTACAATGAGCAGTTCTTC. Encoded protein: CASRVPSGRGGYNEQFF.

The chain is built from TRBV14 and TRBJ2-2, with 11 bases lining up with TRBD2. The CDR3 loop spans 17 amino acids. The trim removed 1 base at V and 5 bases at J, leaving 6 bases unmatched. Per germline, CDR1 SGHDN and CDR2 FVKESK. The CDR3 DNA reads TGTGCCAGCAGCCAAGGGCTAGCGGGAGGTTGGACCGGGGAGCTGTTTTTT. It encodes CASSQGLAGGWTGELFF.

The table lists this clone with a few counts. The chain is built from TRBV4-3 and TRBJ1-2, with 7 bases identical to TRBD1. Trimming at V came to 0 bases and at J to 4 bases, leaving 5 bases not matched to a gene. CDR3 length: 15 amino acids. Germline V gene lookup returns CDR1 LGHNA and CDR2 YSLEER. The CDR3 here is CASSQDPGTVYGYTF. The CDR3 bases are TGCGCCAGCAGCCAAGATCCGGGGACAGTCTATGGCTACACCTTC.